The 26 T cell receptor beta chains in this list originate from one sample, sequenced in a study of blood T cell repertoires in COVID-19. Profiling relied on immunoSEQ multiplex PCR, and the TCRdb table lists in-frame clones only, not all of them. The data contain roughly 180,000 clones, roughly 81% of them singletons. Sequenced: peripheral blood. These TCRs come from a woman in her 50s with COVID-19, enrolled during active disease.

This clone was recorded a few times. This chain links TRBV12-5 with TRBJ1-5, with TRBD1 matching over 7 bases. This CDR3 is built from 16 residues. V was pared by 6 bases and J by 3 bases, with 11 bases of the junction left unmatched. Germline loops: CDR1 LGHNT, CDR2 FRNRAP. CDR3 sequence (DNA): TGTGCTAGTGGGGACCAACCGGGACAGATCAATCAGCCCCAGCATTTT. It codes for CASGDQPGQINQPQHF.

The chain has TRBV4-2 and TRBJ2-3, with 8 bases lining up with TRBD2. CDR1 and CDR2 (germline): LGHNA, YNFKEQ. J lost 4 bases, V lost 0 bases, and 3 bases had no gene match. The CDR3 length is 15 residues. This chain's CDR3 is CASSQETGGSDTQYF. The CDR3 DNA reads as TGTGCCAGCAGCCAAGAAACGGGGGGGTCAGATACGCAGTATTTT.

The rearrangement joins TRBV24-1 to TRBJ1-1, with 7 bases that match TRBD1. The V gene end was trimmed by 4 bases and the J gene end by 0 bases; junction bases not matched to a gene: 4. This CDR3 has 15 amino acids. CDR1 is KGHDR, CDR2 SFDVKD, per germline. This chain's CDR3 is CATSEGGIMNTEAFF. The CDR3 DNA reads as TGTGCCACCAGTGAAGGGGGCATTATGAACACTGAAGCTTTCTTT.

The V gene is TRBV5-4, the J gene TRBJ2-7; TRBD1 agrees at 10 bases. Germline CDR1 reads SGHNT; CDR2 reads YYREEE (reference sequence). Unmatched junction bases numbered 7, after V lost 0 bases and J lost 7 bases. This CDR3 spans 15 amino acids. The CDR3 DNA reads as TGTGCCAGCAGCTTGGGGGGACAGGGGCTCCTGGAGCAGTACTTC. Translation gives CASSLGGQGLLEQYF.

The chain has TRBV12-3 or TRBV12-4 and TRBJ1-2; maybe TRBD1 (5 bases). The CDR3 has 12 amino acids. Trimming pared 4 bases from V and 8 bases from J, leaving 11 bases between. CDR3 DNA: TGTGCCAGCAGTTCCGCGGGGGGAGGCTACACCTTC. Translation: CASSSAGGGYTF.

This clone came up a few times. V and J are TRBV7-8 and TRBJ2-3, with 16 bases aligning to TRBD2. Germline values: CDR1 SGHVS, CDR2 FQNEAQ. The CDR3 sequence is 17 residues long. Germline trimming cut 1 base from V and 5 bases from J; bases unmatched to any gene: 3. CDR3 region: CASSLEGLAGGLDTQYF. For the CDR3, the DNA is TGTGCCAGCAGCTTAGAGGGACTAGCGGGGGGGCTAGATACGCAGTATTTT.

The rearrangement uses TRBV28 and TRBJ2-3; D possibly corresponds to TRBD2 (7 bases). Germline CDR1 is MDHEN and CDR2 is SYDVKM. V was clipped by 6 bases and J by 1 base, with 20 bases between them. This CDR3 has 17 residues. The CDR3: CASSDLMKGGGTDTQYF. CDR3 nucleotide sequence: TGTGCCAGCAGCGACTTGATGAAGGGGGGGGGCACAGATACGCAGTATTTT.

The rearrangement links TRBV5-4 to TRBJ2-2; D possibly corresponds to TRBD1 (6 bases). CDR3 size: 16 residues. V was shortened by 0 bases and J by 1 base, with 10 bases between the two germline ends. Germline-derived CDR1 and CDR2 are SGHNT and YYREEE (reference sequence). The CDR3 region is CASSLVGALNTGELFF. CDR3 nucleotide sequence: TGTGCCAGCAGCTTGGTGGGGGCCCTGAACACCGGGGAGCTGTTTTTT. The full variable domain, in which reference TRBV5-4 and TRBJ2-2 provide the parts outside the CDR3, is ETGVTQSPTHLIKTRGQQVTLRCSSQSGHNTVSWYQQALGQGPQFIFQYYREEENGRGNFPPRFSGLQFPNYSSELNVNALELDDSALYLCASSLVGALNTGELFFGEGSRLTVL.

The genes are TRBV4-3 and TRBJ2-2, with D possibly TRBD2 on 6 matching bases. The CDR3 covers 15 residues. Trimming stripped 1 base from V and 4 bases from J, with 10 bases between. In germline, CDR1 is LGHNA, CDR2 YSLEER. DNA of the CDR3: TGCGCCAGCAGCCAAGTACTAGCCCTCACCGGGGAGCTGTTTTTT. This sequence encodes CASSQVLALTGELFF.

V and J are TRBV19 and TRBJ1-6, with TRBD1 matching 7 bases. The CDR3 spans 15 residues. The junction had 10 bases not matched to a gene; V was cut back by 4 bases and J by 10 bases. The germline CDR1 and CDR2 sequences are LNHDA and SQIVND (reference sequence). The CDR3 protein is CASSTSGTVVSPLHF. In DNA form, the CDR3 reads TGTGCCAGTAGTACCTCCGGGACAGTCGTGTCACCCCTCCACTTT.

This clone was counted a single time. The rearrangement links TRBV4-1 to TRBJ2-2; a possible D gene is TRBD2 (6 bases). CDR3 length equals 17 residues. Germline V gene data show CDR1 as MGHRA and CDR2 as YSYEKL. The V and J ends lost 1 base and 4 bases respectively, with 16 bases between them. This chain's CDR3 is CASSQVFRGKGTGELFF. The CDR3 DNA is TGCGCCAGCAGCCAAGTTTTTCGGGGGAAAGGCACCGGGGAGCTGTTTTTT.

The chain has TRBV3-1 (or the pseudogene TRBV3-2) and TRBJ2-2, with 10 bases aligning to TRBD2. The CDR3 runs to 15 residues. Germline V gives CDR1 LGHDT, CDR2 YNNKEL (reference sequence). J was trimmed by 3 bases and V by 5 bases; bases with no gene match: 3. The CDR3 DNA is TGTGCCAGCAGCAGGACTAGCGGTTACACCGGGGAGCTGTTTTTT. This gives the protein CASSRTSGYTGELFF.

The rearrangement joins TRBV4-1 to TRBJ1-2, with TRBD1 matching over 8 bases. Unmatched junction bases numbered 4, after V lost 0 bases and J lost 4 bases. This CDR3 contains 15 residues. Germline V CDR1 and CDR2: MGHRA, YSYEKL. The CDR3 region is CASSQDQGAVYGYTF. CDR3 sequence (DNA): TGCGCCAGCAGCCAAGATCAGGGGGCGGTCTATGGCTACACCTTC.

This sequence joins TRBV4-1 and TRBJ2-7; a weak D match, TRBD1 (6 bases). Trimming stripped 4 bases from V and 5 bases from J, with 18 bases between. Germline lookup yields CDR1 MGHRA and CDR2 YSYEKL. The CDR3 sequence is 15 residues long. CDR3 residues: CASSPEPGHLDEQYF. Here the CDR3 DNA reads TGCGCCAGCAGCCCCGAACCGGGACACCTCGACGAGCAGTACTTC.

This sequence joins TRBV20-1 and TRBJ2-7; D possibly corresponds to TRBD1 (6 bases). The ends were cut back, 3 bases at V and 2 bases at J, with 11 bases in the middle. The germline CDR1 and CDR2 sequences are DFQATT and SNEGSKA (reference sequence). The CDR3 contains 13 residues. The CDR3 nucleotides are TGCAGTGCTAGTGGGCAGGGGCCCTACGAGCAGTACTTC. It encodes CSASGQGPYEQYF.

The chain links TRBV5-1 to TRBJ2-7; a possible D gene is TRBD2 (5 bases). Germline V gene sequence: CDR1 SGHRS, CDR2 YFSETQ. Trimming shortened V by 2 bases and J by 3 bases, and 9 bases separated the two germline ends. CDR3 size: 13 residues. The CDR3 DNA follows: TGCGCCAGCAGCTTAGAGGGTTTCTACGAGCAGTACTTC. It is translated as CASSLEGFYEQYF.

This clone was counted a single time. The J gene is TRBJ2-1, the V gene TRBV2; D is unclear. Germline assignment: CDR1 SNHLY and CDR2 FYNNEI. The CDR3 has 13 amino acids. Trimming shortened V by 2 bases and J by 6 bases, and 8 bases separated the two germline ends. CDR3 coding DNA: TGTGCCAGCAGTGAAAACAGTATCAATGAGCAGTTCTTC. This codes for CASSENSINEQFF.

The genes are TRBV3-1 (or the pseudogene TRBV3-2) and TRBJ1-1; the D gene is possibly TRBD1 (6 bases). This CDR3 contains 16 residues. The germline V gene has CDR1 LGHDT and CDR2 YNNKEL (reference sequence). V was trimmed by 4 bases and J by 7 bases, leaving 22 bases between them. The CDR3 loop reads CASSPLQKGGGIEAFF. CDR3 sequence (DNA): TGTGCCAGCAGCCCTCTCCAAAAGGGTGGGGGCATTGAAGCTTTCTTT.

The chain uses TRBV7-6 and TRBJ2-2, with 11 bases lining up with TRBD2. Trimming cost V 5 bases and J 2 bases; bases outside gene matches: 7. The CDR3 totals 17 residues. Germline V gives CDR1 SGHVS, CDR2 FNYEAQ. The CDR3 DNA follows: TGTGCCAGCAGCCCATCACTAGCGGGGGATAACACCGGGGAGCTGTTTTTT. This sequence encodes CASSPSLAGDNTGELFF. The full variable domain, completed using reference TRBV7-6 and TRBJ2-2, is GAGVSQSPRYKVTKRGQDVALRCDPISGHVSLYWYRQALGQGPEFLTYFNYEAQQDKSGLPNDRFSAERPEGSISTLTIQRTEQRDSAMYRCASSPSLAGDNTGELFFGEGSRLTVL.

This chain connects TRBV7-2 to TRBJ2-5; D is unresolved. Germline CDR1 SGHTA, CDR2 FQGNSA. The V end lost 7 bases, the J end lost 10 bases, and 22 bases lay between the germline ends. This CDR3 is built from 14 residues. The CDR3 DNA reads TGTGCCAGCACCGTCGGTCGTGGGTACGAGGACCAGTACTTC. Translating gives CASTVGRGYEDQYF.

This chain links TRBV14 with TRBJ1-2; TRBD1 matches 10 bases. Trimming at V came to 5 bases and at J to 7 bases, leaving 4 bases not matched to a gene. Germline loops: CDR1 SGHDN, CDR2 FVKESK. The CDR3 covers 13 residues. CDR3 amino acids: CASSGRTGGGYTF. The CDR3 DNA is TGTGCCAGCAGCGGACGGACAGGGGGTGGCTACACCTTC.

This chain links TRBV18 with TRBJ1-4; TRBD1 is a possible D gene (5 bases). V lost 1 base and J lost 6, with 9 bases in between. CDR1 and CDR2 (germline): KGHSH, LQKENI. The length of the CDR3 is 14 residues. CDR3 nucleotides: TGTGCCAGCTCACCACGGGCGGGGGATGAAAAACTGTTTTTT. This sequence encodes CASSPRAGDEKLFF. Looking up the rest from reference TRBV18 and TRBJ1-4 gives the full variable domain: NAGVMQNPRHLVRRRGQEARLRCSPMKGHSHVYWYRQLPEEGLKFMVYLQKENIIDESGMPKERFSAEFPKEGPSILRIQQVVRGDSAAYFCASSPRAGDEKLFFGSGTQLSVL.

The chain couples TRBV9 to TRBJ1-4, with TRBD1 matching 8 bases. Germline values: CDR1 SGDLS, CDR2 YYNGEE. V lost 1 base and J lost 6; bases outside the gene matches: 5. The CDR3 covers 15 residues. Written as DNA, the CDR3 is TGTGCCAGCAGCGTAACCGGACAGGGACATGAAAAACTGTTTTTT. Its translation: CASSVTGQGHEKLFF. The whole variable domain, filled in from reference TRBV9 and TRBJ1-4, reads DSGVTQTPKHLITATGQRVTLRCSPRSGDLSVYWYQQSLDQGLQFLIQYYNGEERAKGNILERFSAQQFPDLHSELNLSSLELGDSALYFCASSVTGQGHEKLFFGSGTQLSVL.

This rearrangement joins TRBV10-2 to TRBJ2-3, with 9 nucleotides matching TRBD1. Germline assignment: CDR1 WSHSY and CDR2 SAAADI. This CDR3 is built from 16 residues. V dropped 2 bases and J dropped 2; count of bases not matched to a gene: 5. The CDR3 DNA sequence: TGCGCCAGCAGTGAGCGGACAGGGGCCCCCACAGATACGCAGTATTTT. This codes for CASSERTGAPTDTQYF.

The genes are TRBV5-1 and TRBJ2-5, with D possibly TRBD1 on 6 matching bases. Germline V CDR1 and CDR2: SGHRS, YFSETQ. V was pared by 0 bases and J by 5 bases, with 20 bases between. The CDR3 is 17 amino acids. CDR3 loop: CASSLGLTQGLGETQYF. The CDR3 DNA sequence: TGCGCCAGCAGCTTGGGACTTACACAGGGTTTAGGTGAGACCCAGTACTTC.

The V call is TRBV5-1, the J call TRBJ2-1, with 12 positions matching TRBD2. Germline V gene sequence: CDR1 SGHRS, CDR2 YFSETQ. This CDR3 region has 16 residues. V lost 3 bases to trimming and J lost 5 bases; unmatched junction nucleotides: 6. This chain's CDR3 is CASSSPSGGADNEQFF. The CDR3 nucleotides are TGCGCCAGCAGCTCACCTAGCGGGGGGGCCGACAATGAGCAGTTCTTC.